Following are 7 T cell receptor beta chains from one sample sequenced in a study of CD8 T cells in ankylosing spondylitis. TCRdb reprocessed the 5' RACE reads via MiXCR and lists one record per CDR3 protein. Of 200,000 to 250,000 distinct CDR3 sequences listed, 25% to 30% are singletons. Sequences were obtained from blood, either unsorted or a sorted T cell fraction (not recorded which). Source of these receptors: a male donor with ankylosing spondylitis or in good health (not recorded which).

At least ten counts were recorded for this clonotype. CDR3 sequence: CASSPHALSNTGELFF. CDR3 in DNA: TGTGCCAGCAGCCCCCATGCACTTTCGAACACCGGGGAGCTGTTTTTT. The V and J genes are TRBV7-3 and TRBJ2-2, with D uncertain. The V end lost 5 bases, the J end lost 0 bases, and 13 bases lay between the germline ends. CDR3 length equals 16 residues. Germline CDR1 reads SGHTA; CDR2 reads FQGTGA.

In this sample, this clonotype turned up many times. V is TRBV3-1 and J is TRBJ2-5; 7 bases are shared with TRBD1. The ends lost 4 bases at V and 5 bases at J; junction bases unmatched: 7. Germline CDR1 and CDR2: LGHDT and YNNKEL (reference sequence). There are 14 residues in the CDR3. The DNA for the CDR3 is TGTGCCAGCAGCCCGACAGGGTTCGGGGAGACCCAGTACTTC. Protein sequence: CASSPTGFGETQYF.

This clonotype was counted a few times. The chain recombines TRBV20-1 with TRBJ1-2; 7 bases align to TRBD1. The trim removed 2 bases at V and 6 bases at J, leaving 12 bases unmatched. Germline CDR1 and CDR2: DFQATT and SNEGSKA (reference sequence). The CDR3 is made up of 15 amino acids. The CDR3 protein is CSARKPGRGGDGYTF. The CDR3 DNA sequence: TGCAGTGCTAGAAAACCGGGCAGGGGGGGCGATGGCTACACCTTC.

This clonotype occurred a few times. The chain joins TRBV12-3 or TRBV12-4 to TRBJ2-1, with a possible D match to TRBD2 (5 bases). The length of the CDR3 is 14 residues. Deletions cut 3 bases from V and 8 bases from J, with 14 bases between. In DNA form, the CDR3 reads TGTGCCAGCAGTTTTTGGGAGTTTAGCGATGAGCAGTTCTTC. Residues: CASSFWEFSDEQFF.

This clonotype was counted between two and nine times. The chain uses TRBV12-3 or TRBV12-4 and TRBJ1-1; the D is unclear. Trimming left V 3 bases short and J 4 bases short, with 12 bases between. There are 14 residues in the CDR3. CDR3 DNA: TGTGCCAGCAGTTTTCTTTTGGGAACCACTGAAGCTTTCTTT. It translates to CASSFLLGTTEAFF.

This clonotype showed up just a few times. This sequence joins TRBV7-9 and TRBJ2-7, with 13 nucleotides matching TRBD2. The CDR3 contains 15 residues. After removal of 5 bases from V and 3 bases from J, the junction contained 4 bases not matched to a gene. Germline V gene lookup returns CDR1 SEHNR and CDR2 FQNEAQ (reference sequence). CDR3 DNA sequence: TGTGCCAGCAGCGTCGGGACTAGCGGGAACTACGAGCAGTACTTC. Translating it yields CASSVGTSGNYEQYF.

This clonotype appeared a few times. This chain connects TRBV20-1 to TRBJ2-1; possible D gene TRBD2, 6 bases. The CDR3 totals 15 residues. With 3 bases removed from V and 0 bases from J, the gap between germline ends came to 12 bases. Looked up from germline, CDR1 is DFQATT and CDR2 is SNEGSKA (reference sequence). CDR3 nucleotide sequence: TGCAGTGCTAGTATCGGGAGCGACTCCTACAATGAGCAGTTCTTC. Protein product: CSASIGSDSYNEQFF.